Listed below are T cell receptor beta chains from one sample, sequenced in a study of blood T cell repertoires in COVID-19. This table comes from immunoSEQ multiplex PCR, and its TCRdb copy is limited to in-frame clones, with some not included. The sample lists hundreds of thousands of clones, around 87% occurring once. Sample: peripheral blood. Source of these receptors: a woman aged 40 to 49 who had recovered from COVID-19. Both conserved end residues are trimmed from each CDR3.

j_call: TRBJ2-1
v_call: TRBV7-8
cdr3_aa: ASSSTMNIEQF

j_call: TRBJ2-3
v_call: TRBV29-1
cdr3_aa: SVERLAGATDTQY

j_call: TRBJ2-4
v_call: TRBV30
cdr3_aa: AWRQGFRIQY

j_call: TRBJ1-1
v_call: TRBV7-6
cdr3_aa: ASSPYMGHRDFNTEAF

j_call: TRBJ2-3
v_call: TRBV7-7
cdr3_aa: ASSLGQGSTDTQY

j_call: TRBJ1-2
v_call: TRBV2
cdr3_aa: ASRRGGGDGYT

j_call: TRBJ2-3
v_call: TRBV29-1
cdr3_aa: SVRGWQFGGIDTQY

j_call: TRBJ1-5
v_call: TRBV11-2
cdr3_aa: ASSLRGGHPKEPQH

j_call: TRBJ1-1
v_call: TRBV5-1
cdr3_aa: ASSIPKDRATRAEAF

j_call: TRBJ1-4
v_call: TRBV5-1
cdr3_aa: ASSLDQVNEKLF

j_call: TRBJ2-1
v_call: TRBV10-1
cdr3_aa: ASSPGTGGYNEQF

j_call: TRBJ1-1
v_call: TRBV18
cdr3_aa: ASSPGQGAVEAF

j_call: TRBJ2-3
v_call: TRBV3-1/TRBV3-2
cdr3_aa: ASRHTGQGTDTQY

j_call: TRBJ1-3
v_call: TRBV6-5
cdr3_aa: ASSASYISGNTIY

j_call: TRBJ1-4
v_call: TRBV3-1/TRBV3-2
cdr3_aa: ASSQGGQGGTNEKLF

j_call: TRBJ2-5
v_call: TRBV3-1/TRBV3-2
cdr3_aa: ASSQAPGGQETQY

j_call: TRBJ1-2
v_call: TRBV4-1
cdr3_aa: ASSQTTGNYGYT

j_call: TRBJ2-7
v_call: TRBV5-5
cdr3_aa: ASSYGSYEQY

j_call: TRBJ2-2
v_call: TRBV21-1
cdr3_aa: ASSKALRWYHRPRAGELF

j_call: TRBJ2-7
v_call: TRBV10-1
cdr3_aa: ASSPSYGGGREQY

j_call: TRBJ2-2
v_call: TRBV15
cdr3_aa: ATSRPNTGELF

j_call: TRBJ2-2
v_call: TRBV11-3
cdr3_aa: ASSFRGGGESGELF

j_call: TRBJ2-5
v_call: TRBV2
cdr3_aa: ASSGAGGPQETQY

j_call: TRBJ1-5
v_call: TRBV27
cdr3_aa: ASSLSPGVGSNQPQH

j_call: TRBJ1-1
v_call: TRBV4-3
cdr3_aa: ASSQVLGAGAF

j_call: TRBJ2-6
v_call: TRBV7-8
cdr3_aa: ASSSHRVRGANVLT

j_call: TRBJ2-5
v_call: TRBV6-5
cdr3_aa: ASSYSITGGQETQY

j_call: TRBJ2-7
v_call: TRBV21-1
cdr3_aa: ASSNGGGTGGDYEQY

j_call: TRBJ1-6
v_call: TRBV2
cdr3_aa: ASSEAGGDSPLH

j_call: TRBJ1-1
v_call: TRBV6-2/TRBV6-3
cdr3_aa: ASSRYRENTEAF

j_call: TRBJ2-7
v_call: TRBV18
cdr3_aa: ASSPRDIAYEQY

j_call: TRBJ1-2
v_call: TRBV9
cdr3_aa: ASSGAGAQYYGYT